This T cell receptor beta chain was captured in a study of tissue T cells after allogeneic stem cell transplantation. Notes on this clone: Its specificity is unknown. Mouse gene names and germline throughout. The DNA ends 1 residue before the CDR3 does, and the rest of the CDR3 is filled in from the germline J gene.

Germline values: CDR1 SGHLS, CDR2 HYDKME. This CDR3 spans 14 amino acids. V lost 4 bases, J lost 3 bases, and 2 bases stayed unmatched. The assay was immunoSEQ multiplex PCR, and TCRdb's table has in-frame clones only and misses some. The table lists 2,500 to 3,500 clones, roughly 44% of them singletons. Time point of the sample: mouse harvest day 14 after allogeneic transplant. Tail vein injection delivered 10^7 T-cell-depleted bone marrow cells and 10^6 splenic CD5+ T cells. B6 (H2b) cells into BALB/c (H2d) mice; tissues taken at day 7 or 14. Study-wide points: The study did not identify alloreactive or antigen-specific tissue TCRs, and some clones might be persisting host cells. Within patients, tissue anatomy strongly shaped TCR repertoire composition. Across patients, clones rarely overlapped, yet motif clusters were shared tissue-specifically.

The rearrangement links TRBV12-2 to TRBJ2-3; TRBD2 matches at 11 bases. This clonotype originated in a female BALB/c mouse given C57BL/6 T cells with graft-versus-host disease after an allogeneic hematopoietic cell transplant. Material: gut tissue. The sequenced CDR3 bases are TGTGCCAGCTCCCGGGACTGGGGGGCAGAAACGCTGTAT. Translation gives CASSRDWGAETLY. In full, the CDR3 is CASSRDWGAETLYF.